This T cell receptor beta chain stems from a study of cytomegalovirus exposure and HLA in healthy donors. Study findings and constraints: Across donors, presence/absence analyses took sequencing depth to be roughly uniform. In a later analysis, common viral pathogens appeared linked to several of the most significant clusters.

The study sampled nominally healthy donors, though unrecorded immune exposures were likely. With regard to this clone: As yet, its antigen is unknown.

The CDR3 has 13 residues. J lost 8 bases, V lost 6 bases, and 7 bases had no gene match. Per germline, CDR1 MDHEN and CDR2 SYDVKM. Vbeta (60) and Jbeta (13) primers were used in the PCR. Method: immunoSEQ multiplex PCR; TCRdb's copy keeps in-frame clones and lacks some. The table lists 150,000 to 200,000 clones, around 80% of them singletons. The chain employs TRBV28 and TRBJ1-2; TRBD1 agrees at 9 bases. Sample: PBMCs. This receptor was obtained from a woman aged 45-60 years in good health and CMV-seropositive. For the CDR3, the DNA is TGTGCCAGCAGACAAGGGACAGGGAGAGGCTACACCTTC. It codes for CASRQGTGRGYTF.